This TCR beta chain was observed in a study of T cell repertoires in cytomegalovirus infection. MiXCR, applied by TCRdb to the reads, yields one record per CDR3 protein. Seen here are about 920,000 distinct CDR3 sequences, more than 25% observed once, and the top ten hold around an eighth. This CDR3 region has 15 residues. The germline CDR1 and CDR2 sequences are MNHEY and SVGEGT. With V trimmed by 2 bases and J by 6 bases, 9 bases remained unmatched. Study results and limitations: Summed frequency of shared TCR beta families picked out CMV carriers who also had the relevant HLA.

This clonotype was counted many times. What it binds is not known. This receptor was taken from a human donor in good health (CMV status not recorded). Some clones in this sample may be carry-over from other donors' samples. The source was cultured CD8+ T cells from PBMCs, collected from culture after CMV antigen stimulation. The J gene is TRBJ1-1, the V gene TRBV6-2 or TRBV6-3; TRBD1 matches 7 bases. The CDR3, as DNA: TGTGCCAGCAGTTACCCCCACACAGGGGTTGCTGAAGCTTTCTTT. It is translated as CASSYPHTGVAEAFF.